This TCR beta chain was identified during a study of cytomegalovirus exposure and HLA in healthy donors. Study overall: Genotyping showed 70% to 90% of hundreds of donors falling in the Caucasian-associated ancestry cluster. Findings of the study overall: Analysis performed later found under 20,000 TCR beta sequences associated with HLA alleles at 0.05 false discovery rate. It was assumed in the presence/absence analyses that sequencing depth was roughly uniform across donors.

Use of 60 Vbeta and 13 Jbeta primers characterized the PCR. Sequencing was performed with immunoSEQ multiplex PCR; in TCRdb, only in-frame clones are kept and a portion is missing. The repertoire holds approximately 160,000 clones, with around four fifths as singletons. A word on this clone: Antigen: not known.

Trimming shortened V by 3 bases and J by 0 bases, and 9 bases separated the two germline ends. The germline V gene has CDR1 MNHEY and CDR2 SVGAGI. The CDR3 has 15 residues. This sequence originates from a male donor in good health and CMV-seropositive. V gene TRBV6-5 combines with J gene TRBJ2-1; maybe TRBD2 (5 bases). The sequenced material came from PBMCs. CDR3 protein: CASSYTRYSYNEQFF. CDR3 nucleotides: TGTGCCAGCAGTTATACTAGATACTCCTACAATGAGCAGTTCTTC.